The 9 T cell receptor beta chains in this list originate from one sample, sequenced in a study of shared clonotypes between healthy human individuals. CD45RO-negative CD8 cells positively selected for CCR7 made up the naive population, which excluded terminally differentiated effector memory CD45RA+ cells. Generated by immunoSEQ multiplex PCR, the TCRdb table keeps only in-frame clones and is missing some. The data show more than 2 million clones, approximately 94% seen once. The sample consisted of naive CD8+ T cells sorted from blood. All receptors come from a man aged 18-30 years in good health.

There are a few counts of this clone. V usage is TRBV4-1 and J usage is TRBJ1-1; 7 bases fit TRBD1. V was clipped by 4 bases and J by 4 bases; unmatched bases: 6. The CDR3 spans 14 residues. From germline, CDR1 is MGHRA and CDR2 YSYEKL. The CDR3 here is CASSLNRGSTEAFF. As DNA, the CDR3 is TGCGCCAGCAGCCTTAACAGGGGTAGCACTGAAGCTTTCTTT.

The V gene is TRBV4-3, the J gene TRBJ2-1; 13 bases are a match to TRBD2. This CDR3 comprises 17 residues. Germline CDR1 and CDR2: LGHNA and YSLEER. V trimming: 0 bases; J trimming: 8 bases; junction bases outside the gene matches: 7. The chain's CDR3 is CASSQDQGTSGMDEQFF. The CDR3 DNA reads TGCGCCAGCAGCCAAGATCAAGGGACTAGCGGGATGGATGAGCAGTTCTTC.

The chain joins TRBV7-8 to TRBJ2-1; no reliable D call. The V end lost 6 bases, the J end lost 8 bases, and 14 bases lay between the germline ends. CDR3 length equals 13 residues. Per germline, CDR1 SGHVS and CDR2 FQNEAQ. The CDR3 region has the DNA TGTGCCAGCAGACCGGACCCCACGGATGAGCAGTTCTTC. It translates to CASRPDPTDEQFF.

The chain is built from TRBV10-3 and TRBJ2-7, with 8 bases aligning to TRBD1. Unmatched junction bases numbered 5, after V lost 3 bases and J lost 4 bases. Germline loops: CDR1 ENHRY, CDR2 SYGVKD. The length of the CDR3 is 14 residues. CDR3 amino acids: CAISDADRGYEQYF. For the CDR3, the DNA is TGTGCCATCAGTGATGCCGACAGGGGATACGAGCAGTACTTC.

This chain links TRBV6-1 with TRBJ1-4, with D unclear. Germline assignment: CDR1 MNHNS and CDR2 SASEGT. V dropped 2 bases and J dropped 0 bases, with 10 bases sitting between them. This CDR3 region has 16 residues. The CDR3 reads CASSEITETTNEKLFF. The CDR3 DNA is TGTGCCAGCAGTGAAATTACCGAGACAACTAATGAAAAACTGTTTTTT.

This chain connects TRBV5-1 to TRBJ1-1, with D unclear. Per the germline V gene, CDR1 is SGHRS and CDR2 is YFSETQ. V gave up 0 bases and J gave up 5 bases, with 5 bases separating them. The CDR3 is 12 amino acids. CDR3 loop: CASSLGKTEAFF. CDR3 in DNA: TGCGCCAGCAGCTTGGGAAAGACTGAAGCTTTCTTT.

This rearrangement joins TRBV30 to TRBJ2-1, with 8 bases matching TRBD2. From germline, CDR1 is GTSNPN and CDR2 SVGIG (reference sequence). V gave up 3 bases and J gave up 2 bases; unmatched junction bases: 3. The CDR3 is 14 amino acids. In nucleotides, the CDR3 is TGTGCCTGGAGGGGAGCGGGGGCCTACAATGAGCAGTTCTTC. The encoded protein is CAWRGAGAYNEQFF.

In this sample, this clone turned up once. The chain is built from TRBV5-6 and TRBJ2-7; TRBD1 might be the D (6 bases). The V end was cut by 1 base, the J end by 3 bases, with 11 bases between. CDR1 SGHDT and CDR2 YYEEEE come from the germline V gene. The CDR3 is 14 residues long. The CDR3 spells CASSLRRGDYEQYF. For the CDR3, the DNA is TGTGCCAGCAGCTTGCGCAGGGGTGACTACGAGCAGTACTTC.

This chain uses TRBV7-2 with TRBJ2-5, with D perhaps matching TRBD2 (6 bases). The end of the DNA fits TRBJ2-7 better, so the J call may be wrong. The CDR3 totals 14 residues. Germline V gives CDR1 SGHTA, CDR2 FQGNSA. The CDR3 DNA follows: TGTGCCAGCAGTGTGGGACTTCTCTCCTACGAGCAGTACTTC. Translating it yields CASSVGLLSYEQYF.